This T cell receptor (beta chain) was found in a study of CD8 T cells in ankylosing spondylitis. Study-wide findings and caveats: A subset of motif variants has previously been described in the synovial fluid and blood of reactive arthritis. The disease-linked clones had a CD8+ phenotype and low blood frequencies. Significant enrichment of disease-linked clones was reported in matched ankylosing spondylitis synovial fluid.

The CDR3 runs to 12 residues. With 0 bases removed from V and 10 bases from J, the gap between germline ends came to 9 bases. This clonotype was counted many times. As yet, its antigen is unknown. Quantitative 5'-RACE with molecular barcodes generated TCR beta libraries. MiXCR, applied by TCRdb to the 5' RACE reads, yields one record per CDR3 protein. The sample shows about 310,000 distinct CDR3 sequences, more than 20% of them seen only once. Sequenced: blood, either unsorted or a sorted T cell fraction (not recorded which). The receptor's source is a female donor with ankylosing spondylitis or in good health (not recorded which). The chain carries TRBV12-3 or TRBV12-4 and TRBJ1-1; D not certain. The CDR3, as DNA: TGTGCCAGCAGTTTAGCGGAAAGGGTAGCTTTCTTT. Protein product: CASSLAERVAFF.